Below are 9 T cell receptor beta chains sequenced from a single sample in a study of long-term antiretroviral therapy in people with HIV. Sequencing used immunoSEQ v3.0 at survey level. Measured with immunoSEQ multiplex PCR; TCRdb has only the in-frame clones, and not every one. Among tens of thousands of clones, 93% were seen once, and the ten largest hold about 9.3%. Sample: unsorted PBMCs, taken 6.2 years after starting antiretroviral therapy. The receptors come from a man aged 40-49 years with HIV.

The count of this clone is one. V gene TRBV6-1 combines with J gene TRBJ2-7; D call uncertain. V gave up 5 bases and J gave up 2 bases, with 10 bases separating them. The CDR3 is 13 amino acids. Germline V gene sequence: CDR1 MNHNS, CDR2 SASEGT. Here the CDR3 DNA reads TGTGCCAGCAGTCACAAGCCTCCCTACGAGCAGTACTTC. Encoded protein: CASSHKPPYEQYF.

This chain links TRBV19 with TRBJ2-6, with D hard to call. Trimming removed 4 bases from V and 0 bases from J, with 10 bases in between. The germline CDR1 and CDR2 sequences are LNHDA and SQIVND (reference sequence). This CDR3 has 16 amino acids. In nucleotides, the CDR3 is TGTGCCAGTAGTACGGAATTAGACTCTGGGGCCAACGTCCTGACTTTC. It encodes CASSTELDSGANVLTF.

The V call is TRBV7-6, the J call TRBJ2-7; a possible D gene is TRBD1 (6 bases). The CDR3 loop spans 14 amino acids. V was clipped by 8 bases and J by 5 bases, with 19 bases between them. Germline V gene sequence: CDR1 SGHVS, CDR2 FNYEAQ. CDR3 sequence reads: CASGLQGLSHEQYF. CDR3 coding DNA: TGTGCCAGCGGACTTCAGGGGCTCTCGCACGAGCAGTACTTC.

This clone occurred a few times. V is TRBV28 and J is TRBJ2-7; possibly TRBD1 for D (6 bases). Per germline, CDR1 MDHEN and CDR2 SYDVKM. V was cut by 2 bases and J by 3 bases, with 11 bases left in between. The CDR3 covers 14 residues. The CDR3 here is CASSLGGHNYEQYF. The CDR3 DNA reads as TGTGCCAGCAGTTTAGGGGGCCACAACTACGAGCAGTACTTC.

This clone has just a few counts. The V call is TRBV5-4, the J call TRBJ2-3; 8 bases match TRBD1. Trimming took 5 bases from V and 6 from J; bases not matched to a gene: 5. Looked up from germline, CDR1 is SGHNT and CDR2 is YYREEE (reference sequence). There are 13 residues in the CDR3. The CDR3 sequence is CASSSQGDDTQYF. CDR3 DNA: TGTGCCAGCAGTTCACAGGGGGATGATACGCAGTATTTT.

This clone was seen more than once but under ten times. V gene TRBV11-3 combines with J gene TRBJ2-3; the match to TRBD1 covers 8 bases. CDR3 size: 16 residues. The germline gives CDR1 SGHNT, CDR2 YENEEA. The J segment lost 3 bases and the V segment lost 5 bases, leaving 10 bases of the junction unmatched. Written as DNA, the CDR3 is TGTGCCAGCAGCCGCGGACCGGGACAGGCTACAGATACGCAGTATTTT. It specifies CASSRGPGQATDTQYF.

The V gene is TRBV6-1, the J gene TRBJ2-7, with D possibly being TRBD1 (5 bases). Germline loops: CDR1 MNHNS, CDR2 SASEGT. The V end was cut by 4 bases, the J end by 4 bases, with 14 bases between. This CDR3 has 14 amino acids. The CDR3 protein is CASSASGIRYEQYF. DNA of the CDR3: TGTGCCAGCAGTGCTTCAGGGATCCGATACGAGCAGTACTTC.

V is TRBV5-6 and J is TRBJ2-1; weak D call: TRBD2 (6 bases). Trimming removed 2 bases from V and 7 bases from J, with 19 bases in between. The CDR3 is 16 amino acids. The germline gives CDR1 SGHDT, CDR2 YYEEEE. The DNA for the CDR3 is TGTGCCAGCAGCTTTGGACCTAGCGATAAGTGGAATGAGCAGTTCTTC. It is translated as CASSFGPSDKWNEQFF.

The chain links TRBV6-4 to TRBJ2-1; 7 nucleotides align to TRBD1. Germline CDR1 reads MRHNA; CDR2 reads SNTAGT. CDR3 size: 13 residues. V shed 3 bases and J 9 bases; nucleotides not matched to a gene: 5. Here the CDR3 DNA reads TGTGCCAGCAGTGAGCAGGGGGTCGGTGAGCAGTTCTTC. It translates to CASSEQGVGEQFF.